This T cell receptor beta chain was captured by sequencing in a study of T cell changes during pregnancy in multiple sclerosis. Data came from immunoSEQ multiplex PCR; TCRdb stores just in-frame clones and leaves some out. The table has around 96,000 clones, approximately 92% seen once. The CDR3 is made up of 14 amino acids. Germline CDR1 and CDR2: MNHNS and SASEGT. V lost 1 base and J 1 base, leaving 4 bases between the germline ends. The TCR sequence derives from a female donor with multiple sclerosis, enrolled in a pregnancy study. The gene calls are TRBV6-1 and TRBJ1-4; D is undetermined. The sample was peripheral blood, taken in the first trimester of pregnancy. This chain's CDR3 is CASSEGGTNEKLFF. The DNA for the CDR3 is TGTGCCAGCAGTGAAGGAGGAACTAATGAAAAACTGTTTTTT.